The clone carrying this T cell receptor (beta chain) appeared many times. Its antigen is still unknown. TCRdb's table, derived via immunoSEQ multiplex PCR, lists solely in-frame clones and lacks some. The sample counts under 40,000 clones, none seen once; the ten largest own 6.5% to 7%. This sample is part of a study of T cells after posttransplantation cyclophosphamide. Regarding the study as a whole: Later blood repertoires were often dominated by clones from the donor CD8+ memory compartment.

The CDR3 sequence is 15 residues long. Per the germline V gene, CDR1 is MGHDK and CDR2 is SYGVNS. Trimming pared 4 bases from V and 2 bases from J, leaving 12 bases between. Sequenced input: PBMCs. The V gene is TRBV25-1, the J gene TRBJ2-1, with D unresolved. This receptor was identified in a woman aged 45-60 years in good health and a related stem cell transplant donor. Written as DNA, the CDR3 is TGTGCCAGCAGTGGAGACCGACTCACCTACAATGAGCAGTTCTTC. This encodes CASSGDRLTYNEQFF.